This TCR beta chain emerged from a study of blood T cell repertoires in COVID-19 (dated by TCRdb to 2018 to 2021). Background for the entire study: Collaborator samples came from the United States, Italy and Spain and covered acute and convalescent phases of COVID-19. Samples came from the ongoing ImmuneRACE study (first 160 participants) plus 1,254 subjects from 6 global collaborators. HLA class I and class II types, where available, came from metadata supplied by the sample provider rather than from assay-based typing. The repertoires were made available in a free public database intended to serve as a resource for research on the immune response to SARS-CoV-2. The material from the prospective study consisted of cDNA or gDNA derived from T cells, B-cell-depleted T cells, or PBMCs. The sample metadata nearly always contained a de-identified subject ID, COVID-19 status, age in years and sex. Deeply sampled blood TCRbeta repertoires from subjects exposed to, actively infected with, or recovered from COVID-19 were included in the dataset.

With regard to this clone: No antigen is known for it. No clone much larger than this one lies a single base away; base qualities are absent.

Between the V and J ends, shortened by 6 bases and 4 bases respectively, the junction contains 12 bases. CDR1 and CDR2 (SGHVS, FNYEAQ) derive from the germline V gene. Its CDR3 holds 14 amino acids, cysteine through phenylalanine. The CDR3 DNA has 42 bases and is translated from base 1. The investigation overall reported the following: The amount of clinical and demographic metadata varied by source and participant and was provided uncurated.

Participants in the prospective study were enrolled through a virtual design, were aged about 18 to 100 years, and lived in some 24 United States geographic areas. Cohort assignment in the prospective study relied on participant-reported clinical history from a screening survey and a study questionnaire. For ImmuneRACE Cohort 3, a participant was defined as recovered based on two consecutive negative NP/OP PCR tests, clearance by a healthcare professional, or resolution of symptoms. Mobile phlebotomists in the prospective study collected whole blood, serum and a nasopharyngeal or oropharyngeal swab from every participant. Over an approximately two-month period, participants in the prospective study had the option of providing additional blood draws and questionnaires. Blood samples from the prospective study were shipped frozen or at room temperature prior to DNA extraction. TCRbeta CDR3 regions were amplified from genomic DNA using the immunoSEQ Assay, a bias-controlled multiplex PCR. Under the source paper's analysis protocol: Within the assay, amplification of reference gene primers was used to estimate how many nucleated cells each sample contained. To quantify the absolute abundance of each unique TCRbeta CDR3 rearrangement, sequence reads were collapsed and filtered. For each sample, productive Simpson clonality was calculated as the square root of Simpson's diversity index across productive rearrangements. As stored in TCRdb, this immuneACCESS dataset retains in-frame rearrangements with V and J assigned. A fraction of the clones does not appear; measured against another copy, unresolved V genes explain less than half of the discrepancy, and the remainder lacks a known reason. Clone size and the V and J calls come from that table; the DNA yielded D and trimming. Recorded for this sample are about 140,000 clones; around 81% of them occurred a single time. More than 5% of the sample lies in the top ten.

Sequenced input: PBMCs or T cells enriched from blood (not recorded which). This sequence was found in a woman aged 40 to 50 who had recovered from COVID-19. The chain links TRBV7-6 with TRBJ1-4, with the D gene not clear enough to name. The CDR3 protein: CASSSGIDNEKLFF. The base sequence is TGTGCCAGCAGTTCCGGGATTGATAATGAAAAACTGTTTTTT.